The sequence of this T cell receptor (beta chain) was determined in a study of shared clonotypes between healthy human individuals. Study observations and caveats: Sampling involved blood alone; tissue repertoires likely differ. Among a handful of donors, about 4.6% of naive CD4 clonotypes were found in common.

With regard to this clone: Its antigen is as yet unknown.

Some clones are missing from TCRdb's copy, which holds only in-frame ones; the method was immunoSEQ multiplex PCR. In the table there are 2 million to 3 million clones, around 90% of which are singletons. The source of this sequence is a man between 18 and 35 years old in good health. Material for sequencing was naive CD4+ T cells sorted from blood. Subset: CD45RA+ positively selected.

CDR3 in amino acids: CASSLVLTSGSPYEQYF. The CDR3 nucleotides read TGTGCCAGCAGCTTAGTCCTGACTAGCGGGTCTCCCTACGAGCAGTACTTC. This rearrangement joins TRBV11-2 to TRBJ2-7; the match to TRBD2 covers 10 bases. Germline lookup yields CDR1 SGHAT and CDR2 FQNNGV. CDR3 length: 17 residues. V shed 1 base and J 2 bases; nucleotides not matched to a gene: 8.